This TCR beta chain came from a study of cytomegalovirus exposure and HLA in healthy donors. This clone was recorded a few times. The antigen remains unidentified. Study-level results: The majority of TCR sequences were rare, yet some public TCRs appeared in many donors.

The junction had 2 bases not matched to a gene; V was cut back by 1 base and J by 7 bases. The CDR3 totals 15 residues. The germline V gene encodes CDR1 SGHDN and CDR2 FVKESK. With 60 Vbeta and 13 Jbeta primers, the PCR was carried out. Generated by immunoSEQ multiplex PCR, the TCRdb table keeps only in-frame clones and is missing some. In the table there are over 130,000 clones, less than 85% of which are singletons. This sequence originates from a man aged 35 to 55 in good health and CMV-seronegative. Sample: PBMCs. This chain connects TRBV14 to TRBJ1-6, with 9 bases that match TRBD1. The CDR3 nucleotides read TGTGCCAGCAGCCAAGGACAGGGGGTAAATTCACCCCTCCACTTT. The encoded protein is CASSQGQGVNSPLHF.